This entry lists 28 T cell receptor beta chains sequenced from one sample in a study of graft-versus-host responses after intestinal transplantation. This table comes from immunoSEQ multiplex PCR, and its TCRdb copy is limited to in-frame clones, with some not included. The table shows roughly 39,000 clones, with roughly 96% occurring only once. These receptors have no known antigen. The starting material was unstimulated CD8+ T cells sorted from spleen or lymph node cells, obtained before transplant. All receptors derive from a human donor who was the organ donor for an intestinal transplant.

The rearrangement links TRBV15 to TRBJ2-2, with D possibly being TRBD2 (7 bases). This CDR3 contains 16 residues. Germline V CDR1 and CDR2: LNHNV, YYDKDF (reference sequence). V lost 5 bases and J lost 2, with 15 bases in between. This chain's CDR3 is CATSQVGGPNTGELFF. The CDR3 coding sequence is TGTGCCACCAGCCAAGTCGGGGGGCCTAACACCGGGGAGCTGTTTTTT.

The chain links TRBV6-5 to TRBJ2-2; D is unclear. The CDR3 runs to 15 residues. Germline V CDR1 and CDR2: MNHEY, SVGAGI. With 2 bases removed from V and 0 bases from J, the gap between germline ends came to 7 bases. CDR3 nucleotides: TGTGCCAGCAGTTACGCGCACACGAACACCGGGGAGCTGTTTTTT. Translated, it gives CASSYAHTNTGELFF.

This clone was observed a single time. CDR3 sequence reads: CASSLGWRAYEQYF. The CDR3 DNA sequence: TGTGCCAGCAGCTTGGGGTGGAGAGCCTACGAGCAGTACTTC. The chain couples TRBV11-3 to TRBJ2-7; D ambiguous. The V end was cut by 3 bases, the J end by 2 bases, with 11 bases between. The V gene's germline CDR1 is SGHNT and CDR2 YENEEA. CDR3 length: 14 residues.

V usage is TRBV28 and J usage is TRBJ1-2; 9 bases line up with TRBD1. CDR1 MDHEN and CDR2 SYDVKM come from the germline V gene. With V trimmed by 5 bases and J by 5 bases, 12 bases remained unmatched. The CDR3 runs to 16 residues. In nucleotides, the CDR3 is TGTGCCAGCAGTCCGATGATGGAACAGGGGGCTTATGGCTACACCTTC. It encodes CASSPMMEQGAYGYTF.

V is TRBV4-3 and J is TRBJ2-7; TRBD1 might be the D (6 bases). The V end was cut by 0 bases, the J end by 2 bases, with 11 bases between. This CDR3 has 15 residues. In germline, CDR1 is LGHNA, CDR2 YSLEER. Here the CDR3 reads CASSQDGAGAYEQYF. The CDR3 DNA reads TGCGCCAGCAGCCAAGATGGGGCAGGGGCCTACGAGCAGTACTTC.

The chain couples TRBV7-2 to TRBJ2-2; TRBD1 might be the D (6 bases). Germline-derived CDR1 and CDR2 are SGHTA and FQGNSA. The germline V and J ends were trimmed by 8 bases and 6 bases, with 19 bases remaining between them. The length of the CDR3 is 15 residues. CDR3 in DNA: TGTGCCAGCGGGGGTCCAGGGGTCTATGCCGGGGAGCTGTTTTTT. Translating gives CASGGPGVYAGELFF.

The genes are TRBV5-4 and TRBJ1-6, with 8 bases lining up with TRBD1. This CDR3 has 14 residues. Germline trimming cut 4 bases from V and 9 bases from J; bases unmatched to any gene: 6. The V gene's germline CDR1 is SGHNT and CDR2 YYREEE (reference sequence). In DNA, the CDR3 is TGTGCCAGCAGCCCGACAGGGGAAAGTTCACCCCTCCACTTT. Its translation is CASSPTGESSPLHF.

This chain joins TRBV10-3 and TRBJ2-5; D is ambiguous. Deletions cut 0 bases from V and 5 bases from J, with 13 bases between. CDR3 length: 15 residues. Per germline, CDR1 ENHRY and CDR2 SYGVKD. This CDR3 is CAISESDDPWETQYF. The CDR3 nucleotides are TGTGCCATCAGTGAGTCGGACGACCCCTGGGAGACCCAGTACTTC.

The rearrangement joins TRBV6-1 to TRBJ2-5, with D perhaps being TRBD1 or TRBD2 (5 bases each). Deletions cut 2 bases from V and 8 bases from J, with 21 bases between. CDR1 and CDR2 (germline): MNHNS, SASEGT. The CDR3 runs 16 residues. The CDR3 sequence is CASSEHPGTPDSTQYF. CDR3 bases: TGTGCCAGCAGTGAACACCCCGGGACCCCTGATAGCACCCAGTACTTC.

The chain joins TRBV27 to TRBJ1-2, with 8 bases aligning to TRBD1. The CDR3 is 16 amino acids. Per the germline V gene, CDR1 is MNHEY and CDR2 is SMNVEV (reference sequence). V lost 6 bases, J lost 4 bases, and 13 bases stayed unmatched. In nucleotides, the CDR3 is TGTGCCAGCAGACCACTGACAGGGGACGCATCCTATGGCTACACCTTC. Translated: CASRPLTGDASYGYTF.

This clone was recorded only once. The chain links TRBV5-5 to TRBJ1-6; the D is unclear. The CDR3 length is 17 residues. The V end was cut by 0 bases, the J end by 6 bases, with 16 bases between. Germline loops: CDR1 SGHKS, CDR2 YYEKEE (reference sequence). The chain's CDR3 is CASSLVPTAILNSPLHF. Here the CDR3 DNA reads TGTGCCAGCAGCTTGGTGCCGACGGCAATTCTTAATTCACCCCTCCACTTT.

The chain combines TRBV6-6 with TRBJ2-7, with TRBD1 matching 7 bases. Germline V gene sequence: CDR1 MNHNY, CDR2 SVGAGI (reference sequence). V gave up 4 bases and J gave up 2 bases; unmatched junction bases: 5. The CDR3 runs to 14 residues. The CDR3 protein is CASSSGQQTYEQYF. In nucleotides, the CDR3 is TGTGCCAGCAGTTCGGGACAGCAAACCTACGAGCAGTACTTC.

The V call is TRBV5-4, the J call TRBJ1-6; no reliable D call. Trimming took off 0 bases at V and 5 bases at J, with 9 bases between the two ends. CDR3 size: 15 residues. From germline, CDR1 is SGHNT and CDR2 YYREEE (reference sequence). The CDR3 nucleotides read TGTGCCAGCAGCTTGGGAGGGTTCGATAATTCACCCCTCCACTTT. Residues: CASSLGGFDNSPLHF.

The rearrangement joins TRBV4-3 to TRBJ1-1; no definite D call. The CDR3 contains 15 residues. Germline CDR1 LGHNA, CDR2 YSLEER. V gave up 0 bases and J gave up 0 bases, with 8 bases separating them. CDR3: CASSQDISMNTEAFF. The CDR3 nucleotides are TGCGCCAGCAGCCAAGATATTTCGATGAACACTGAAGCTTTCTTT.

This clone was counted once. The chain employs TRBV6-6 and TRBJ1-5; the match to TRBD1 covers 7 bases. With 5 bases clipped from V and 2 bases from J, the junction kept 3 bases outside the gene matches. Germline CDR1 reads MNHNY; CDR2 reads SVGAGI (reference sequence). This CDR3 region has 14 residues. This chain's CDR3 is CASSPQGRNQPQHF. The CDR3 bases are TGTGCCAGCAGTCCACAGGGGCGCAATCAGCCCCAGCATTTT.

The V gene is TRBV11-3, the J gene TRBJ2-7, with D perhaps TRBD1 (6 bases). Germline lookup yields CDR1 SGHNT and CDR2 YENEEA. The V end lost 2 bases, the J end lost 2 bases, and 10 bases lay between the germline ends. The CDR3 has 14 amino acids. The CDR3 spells CASSLNTGPYEQYF. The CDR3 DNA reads TGTGCCAGCAGCTTAAACACAGGGCCCTACGAGCAGTACTTC. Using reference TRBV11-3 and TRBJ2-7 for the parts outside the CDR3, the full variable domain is EAGVVQSPRYKIIEKKQPVAFWCNPISGHNTLYWYLQNLGQGPELLIRYENEEAVDDSQLPKDRFSAERLKGVDSTLKIQPAELGDSAVYLCASSLNTGPYEQYFGPGTRLTVT.

The CDR3 protein is CASSLVGTGWREQYF. The DNA of the CDR3 is TGTGCCAGCAGCTTAGTAGGGACAGGGTGGCGAGAGCAGTACTTC. The rearrangement uses TRBV7-9 and TRBJ2-7; TRBD1 matches at 9 bases. V was pared by 1 base and J by 7 bases, with 8 bases of the junction left unmatched. CDR1 SEHNR and CDR2 FQNEAQ come from the germline V gene (reference sequence). CDR3 length: 15 amino acids.

CDR3 coding DNA: TGTGCCAGCAGTTACGGGGCTAGCACCGGGGAGCTGTTTTTT. It encodes CASSYGASTGELFF. The rearrangement uses TRBV6-5 and TRBJ2-2; D is possibly TRBD1 (5 bases). Germline CDR1 is MNHEY and CDR2 is SVGAGI. Trimming stripped 2 bases from V and 4 bases from J, with 8 bases between. The CDR3 length is 14 residues.

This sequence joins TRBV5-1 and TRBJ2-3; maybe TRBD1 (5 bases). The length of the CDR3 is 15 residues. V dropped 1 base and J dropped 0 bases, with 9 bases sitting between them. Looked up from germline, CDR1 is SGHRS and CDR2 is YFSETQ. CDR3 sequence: CASSLPTESTDTQYF. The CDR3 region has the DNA TGCGCCAGCAGCTTGCCGACAGAAAGCACAGATACGCAGTATTTT.

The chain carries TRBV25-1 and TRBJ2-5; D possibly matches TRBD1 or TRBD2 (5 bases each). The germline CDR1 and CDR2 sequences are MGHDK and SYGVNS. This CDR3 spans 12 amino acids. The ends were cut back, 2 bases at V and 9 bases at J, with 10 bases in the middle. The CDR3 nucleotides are TGTGCCAGCAGTGAAGGGGGAGACTCCCAGTACTTC. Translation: CASSEGGDSQYF.

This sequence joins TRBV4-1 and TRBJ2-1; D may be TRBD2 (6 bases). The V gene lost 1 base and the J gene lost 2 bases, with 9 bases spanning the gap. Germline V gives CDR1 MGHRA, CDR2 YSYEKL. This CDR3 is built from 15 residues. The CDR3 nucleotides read TGCGCCAGCAGCCAAGTGTCGGGGGCCTACAATGAGCAGTTCTTC. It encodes CASSQVSGAYNEQFF.

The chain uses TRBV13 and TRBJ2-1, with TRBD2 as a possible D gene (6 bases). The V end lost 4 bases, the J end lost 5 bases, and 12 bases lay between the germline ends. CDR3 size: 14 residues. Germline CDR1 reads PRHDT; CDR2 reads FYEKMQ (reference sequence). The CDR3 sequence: CASSSPTSHNEQFF. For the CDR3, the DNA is TGTGCCAGCAGCTCCCCAACTAGCCACAATGAGCAGTTCTTC.

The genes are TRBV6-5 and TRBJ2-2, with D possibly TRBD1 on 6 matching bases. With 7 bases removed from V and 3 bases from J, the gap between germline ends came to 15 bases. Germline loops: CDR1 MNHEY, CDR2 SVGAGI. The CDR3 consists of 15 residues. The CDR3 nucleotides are TGTGCCAGCACTCTAGGGGGTAGCGACACCGGGGAGCTGTTTTTT. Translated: CASTLGGSDTGELFF.

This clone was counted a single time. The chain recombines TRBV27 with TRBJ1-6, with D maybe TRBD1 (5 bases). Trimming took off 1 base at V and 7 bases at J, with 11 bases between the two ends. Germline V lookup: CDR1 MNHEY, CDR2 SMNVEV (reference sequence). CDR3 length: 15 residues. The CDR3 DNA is TGTGCCAGCAGTTTATGGGCAGGGTTAAATTCACCCCTCCACTTT. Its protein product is CASSLWAGLNSPLHF.

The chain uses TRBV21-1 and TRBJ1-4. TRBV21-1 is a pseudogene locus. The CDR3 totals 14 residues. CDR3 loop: CANKRPGRDEKLFF. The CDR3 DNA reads TGTGCCAACAAACGACCGGGGCGGGATGAAAAACTGTTTTTT.

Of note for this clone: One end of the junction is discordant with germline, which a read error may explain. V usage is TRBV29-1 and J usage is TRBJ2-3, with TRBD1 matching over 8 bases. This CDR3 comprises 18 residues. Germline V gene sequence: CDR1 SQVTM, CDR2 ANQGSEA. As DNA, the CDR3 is TGCGGCGTTGAAGACCCCTCTAGTAGGCAGGGGGCTGAAGATACGCAGTATTTT. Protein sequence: CGVEDPSSRQGAEDTQYF.

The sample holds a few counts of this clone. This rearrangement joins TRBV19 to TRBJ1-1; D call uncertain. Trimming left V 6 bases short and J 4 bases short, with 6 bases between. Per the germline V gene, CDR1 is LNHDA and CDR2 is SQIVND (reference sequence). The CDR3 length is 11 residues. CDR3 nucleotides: TGTGCCAGTAGGGGCGCCACTGAAGCTTTCTTT. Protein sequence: CASRGATEAFF.

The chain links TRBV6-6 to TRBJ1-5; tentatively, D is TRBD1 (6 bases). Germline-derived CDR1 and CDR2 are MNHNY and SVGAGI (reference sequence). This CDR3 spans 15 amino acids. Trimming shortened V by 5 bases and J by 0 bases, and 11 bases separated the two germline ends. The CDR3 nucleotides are TGTGCCAGCAGTCCACAGGGTTATAGCAATCAGCCCCAGCATTTT. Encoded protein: CASSPQGYSNQPQHF.